This T cell receptor beta chain was sequenced during a study of shared clonotypes between healthy human individuals. Assay execution took place at the deep level. Every subset's genomic DNA went evenly onto several immunoSEQ plates. Clones were sequenced by immunoSEQ multiplex PCR, and TCRdb holds only the in-frame ones, with some missing. This sample carries some 2,100,000 clones, approximately 96% of them seen once, and the ten largest clones take about 0.13%. Researchers partitioned CD4+ cells into CD45RA+ naive and CD45RA-negative memory subsets. Sequenced sample: naive CD4+ T cells sorted from blood. Noted subset: CD45RA+ positively selected. This TCR was sampled from a man between 18 and 35 years old in good health.

The CDR3 protein is CASSSRAANEKLFF. The CDR3 nucleotides are TGTGCCAGCAGTTCCAGGGCGGCTAATGAAAAACTGTTTTTT. The genes are TRBV28 and TRBJ1-4; tentative D call: TRBD1 (5 bases). The CDR3 extends over 14 amino acids. Germline assignment: CDR1 MDHEN and CDR2 SYDVKM. Trimming pared 4 bases from V and 3 bases from J, leaving 9 bases between.